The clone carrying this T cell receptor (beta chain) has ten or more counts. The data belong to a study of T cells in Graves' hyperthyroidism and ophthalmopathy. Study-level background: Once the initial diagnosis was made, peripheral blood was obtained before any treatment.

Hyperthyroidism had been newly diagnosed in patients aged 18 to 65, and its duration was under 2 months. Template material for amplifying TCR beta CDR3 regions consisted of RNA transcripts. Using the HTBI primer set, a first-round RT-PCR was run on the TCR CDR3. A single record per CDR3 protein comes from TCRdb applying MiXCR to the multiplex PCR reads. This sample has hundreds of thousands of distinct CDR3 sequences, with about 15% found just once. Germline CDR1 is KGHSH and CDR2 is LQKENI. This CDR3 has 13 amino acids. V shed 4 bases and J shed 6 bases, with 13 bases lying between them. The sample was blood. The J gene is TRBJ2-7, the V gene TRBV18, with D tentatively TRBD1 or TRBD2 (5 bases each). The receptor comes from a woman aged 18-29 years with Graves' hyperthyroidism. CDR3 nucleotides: TGTGCCAGCTCACAATGGGGACCAGGCGAGCAGTACTTC. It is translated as CASSQWGPGEQYF.